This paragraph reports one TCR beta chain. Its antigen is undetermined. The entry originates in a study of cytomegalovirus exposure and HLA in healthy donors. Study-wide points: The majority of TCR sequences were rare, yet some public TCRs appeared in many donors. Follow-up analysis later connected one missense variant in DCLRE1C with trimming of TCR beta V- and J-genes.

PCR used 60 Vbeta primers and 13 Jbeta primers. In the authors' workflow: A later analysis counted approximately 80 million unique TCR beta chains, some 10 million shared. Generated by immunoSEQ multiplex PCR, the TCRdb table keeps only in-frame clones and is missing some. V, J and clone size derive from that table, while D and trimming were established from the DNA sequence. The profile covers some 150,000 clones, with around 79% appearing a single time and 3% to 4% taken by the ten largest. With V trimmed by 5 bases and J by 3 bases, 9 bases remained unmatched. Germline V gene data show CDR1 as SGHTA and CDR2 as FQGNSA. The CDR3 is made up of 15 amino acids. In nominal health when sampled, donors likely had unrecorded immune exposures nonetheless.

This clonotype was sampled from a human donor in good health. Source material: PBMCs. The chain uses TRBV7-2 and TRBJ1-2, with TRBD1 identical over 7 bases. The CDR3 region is CASSPHLDRDYGYTF. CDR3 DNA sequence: TGTGCCAGCAGCCCCCACCTAGACAGGGACTATGGCTACACCTTC.